The 18 T cell receptor beta chains below come from one sample, sequenced in a study of T cell clonotyping in hematopoietic cell transplantation (dated by TCRdb to 2020 to 2022). Receptor amplification or capture employed the immunoSEQ multiplex PCR assay. TCRdb took over this immuneACCESS table, retaining in-frame rearrangements with V and J assigned. Such tables are incomplete; in checked studies, under half of the missing clones stem from an unresolved V gene, and the remainder is unexplained. This sample has about 69,000 clones in its table, and 90% to 95% of those were observed once. The ten largest clones add up to 1.6% of the sample. Input material: peripheral blood mononuclear cells. These receptors were collected from a man aged 45-65 years in good health. Some clones in this sample may be carry-over from other donors' samples.

The V call is TRBV7-9, the J call TRBJ1-2; a weak D match, TRBD1 (5 bases). Germline V lookup: CDR1 SEHNR, CDR2 FQNEAQ (reference sequence). V lost 3 bases to trimming and J lost 3 bases, with 17 bases between them. There are 16 residues in the CDR3. This chain's CDR3 is CASSLFPGGFDYGYTF. As DNA, the CDR3 is TGTGCCAGCAGCTTGTTCCCGGGGGGTTTCGACTATGGCTACACCTTC.

The rearrangement uses TRBV27 and TRBJ2-7; D gene ambiguous. The germline gives CDR1 MNHEY, CDR2 SMNVEV (reference sequence). This CDR3 region has 11 residues. Deletions cut 2 bases from V and 6 bases from J, with 5 bases between. The CDR3 coding sequence is TGTGCCAGCAGTTTAGGGCCCGAGCAGTACTTC. Residues: CASSLGPEQYF.

CDR3 nucleotide sequence: TGTGCCAGTAGTATATCTTCGGGGGGCACTGAAGCTTTCTTT. Encoded protein: CASSISSGGTEAFF. The chain is built from TRBV19 and TRBJ1-1, with D tentatively TRBD1 (5 bases). The ends were cut back, 2 bases at V and 4 bases at J, with 11 bases in the middle. In germline, CDR1 is LNHDA, CDR2 SQIVND (reference sequence). There are 14 residues in the CDR3.

CDR3 bases: TGTGCCAGCATTCAGGGGAGGGGGCATGAAAAACTGTTTTTT. It translates to CASIQGRGHEKLFF. The rearrangement links TRBV6-6 to TRBJ1-4; 7 bases agree with TRBD1. V was pared by 7 bases and J by 6 bases, with 8 bases of the junction left unmatched. This CDR3 is 14 amino acids long. Germline V gene lookup returns CDR1 MNHNY and CDR2 SVGAGI (reference sequence).

The chain uses TRBV6-1 and TRBJ2-3, with a weak D call TRBD1 (6 bases). Germline V gives CDR1 MNHNS, CDR2 SASEGT. The CDR3 has 18 residues. The V and J ends lost 3 bases and 2 bases respectively, with 21 bases between them. This chain's CDR3 is CASSELSGQSFLTDTQYF. The CDR3 nucleotides read TGTGCCAGCAGTGAGCTCTCTGGACAGTCTTTCCTCACAGATACGCAGTATTTT.

The count of this clone is one. This chain links TRBV5-1 with TRBJ2-3; 9 nucleotides line up with TRBD1. Trimming cost V 5 bases and J 4 bases; bases outside gene matches: 5. Germline assignment: CDR1 SGHRS and CDR2 YFSETQ. The CDR3 loop spans 14 amino acids. The CDR3 loop reads CASSPGTGSDTQYF. The CDR3 nucleotides are TGCGCCAGCAGTCCCGGGACAGGGTCAGATACGCAGTATTTT.

The count of this clone is one. This chain uses TRBV2 with TRBJ1-5; D gene uncertain. The CDR3 is 14 residues long. V shed 4 bases and J shed 0 bases, with 7 bases lying between them. Germline CDR1 is SNHLY and CDR2 is FYNNEI. For the CDR3, the DNA is TGTGCCAGCAGTGGTACATATAGCAATCAGCCCCAGCATTTT. This encodes CASSGTYSNQPQHF.

In DNA, the CDR3 is TGTGCCAGCAGCGTAGGGGGTATGGCCGGGGAGCTGTTTTTT. Its translation: CASSVGGMAGELFF. The J gene is TRBJ2-2, the V gene TRBV9; the D is unclear. Between the trimmed V and J ends, which lost 0 bases and 6 bases, there was a span of 9 bases. This CDR3 contains 14 residues. Germline V gene lookup returns CDR1 SGDLS and CDR2 YYNGEE.

This chain connects TRBV29-1 to TRBJ2-3; unclear D gene. The germline gives CDR1 SQVTM, CDR2 ANQGSEA. The V end lost 3 bases, the J end lost 5 bases, and 24 bases lay between the germline ends. The CDR3 is made up of 17 amino acids. The CDR3 nucleotides read TGCAGCGTTGAGAGCAACCGGACCCCCCGAGGCGGAGATACGCAGTATTTT. Its translation: CSVESNRTPRGGDTQYF.

This chain uses TRBV30 with TRBJ1-4; 7 bases align to TRBD1. Per the germline V gene, CDR1 is GTSNPN and CDR2 is SVGIG (reference sequence). The V segment lost 1 base and the J segment 7 bases; nucleotides outside the gene matches: 12. This CDR3 spans 16 amino acids. CDR3 region: CAWSGTPTGRSEKLFF. The DNA for the CDR3 is TGTGCCTGGAGTGGTACCCCGACAGGGCGGAGTGAAAAACTGTTTTTT.

V is TRBV29-1 and J is TRBJ2-7; 7 bases line up with TRBD1. V shed 7 bases and J 5 bases; nucleotides not matched to a gene: 5. In germline, CDR1 is SQVTM, CDR2 ANQGSEA. CDR3 length: 11 residues. CDR3 amino acids: CSAKTGNEQYF. The CDR3 DNA reads TGCAGCGCCAAGACAGGGAACGAGCAGTACTTC.

The V call is TRBV5-6, the J call TRBJ1-5; unclear D gene. V lost 1 base and J 7 bases, leaving 12 bases between the germline ends. CDR1 is SGHDT and CDR2 is YYEEEE in the germline V gene. The CDR3 contains 14 residues. This CDR3 reads CASSLLGEEQPQHF. CDR3 sequence (DNA): TGTGCCAGCAGCTTGTTAGGAGAGGAACAGCCCCAGCATTTT.

The gene calls are TRBV4-1 and TRBJ2-1; 8 nucleotides agree with TRBD2. The CDR3 has 15 amino acids. Germline loops: CDR1 MGHRA, CDR2 YSYEKL. V trimming: 6 bases; J trimming: 3 bases; junction bases outside the gene matches: 7. The CDR3 here is CASSRTSGVYNEQFF. In DNA, the CDR3 is TGCGCCAGCAGTCGTACTAGCGGAGTCTACAATGAGCAGTTCTTC.

The chain is built from TRBV7-3 and TRBJ2-3; the D is unclear. The CDR3 spans 14 residues. Germline CDR1 is SGHTA and CDR2 is FQGTGA. Trimming pared 6 bases from V and 4 bases from J, leaving 14 bases between. CDR3 bases: TGTGCCAGCAGTTCCACCCCAATGGCAGATACGCAGTATTTT. Translating it yields CASSSTPMADTQYF.

Only one count was recorded for this clone. This chain links TRBV2 with TRBJ2-7; D is unresolved. Per the germline V gene, CDR1 is SNHLY and CDR2 is FYNNEI. Deletions cut 7 bases from V and 6 bases from J, with 16 bases between. The length of the CDR3 is 13 residues. Here the CDR3 reads CASIRPLGVEQYF. CDR3 nucleotides: TGTGCCAGCATTCGGCCTTTAGGAGTCGAGCAGTACTTC.

The chain carries TRBV29-1 and TRBJ2-4, with D possibly being TRBD1 (6 bases). The CDR3 spans 10 residues. Germline values: CDR1 SQVTM, CDR2 ANQGSEA. V lost 3 bases, J lost 13 bases, and 10 bases lay in between. The CDR3 spells CSVEAGTQYF. The CDR3 DNA follows: TGCAGCGTTGAGGCCGGGACACAGTACTTC.

The chain recombines TRBV6-5 with TRBJ1-5; TRBD1 is a possible D gene (5 bases). Germline lookup yields CDR1 MNHEY and CDR2 SVGAGI. The CDR3 is 15 residues long. The V end was cut by 0 bases, the J end by 1 base, with 7 bases between. The CDR3 DNA is TGTGCCAGCAGTTACTCCGGGGGAAGCAATCAGCCCCAGCATTTT. Translated, it gives CASSYSGGSNQPQHF.

The chain is built from TRBV14 and TRBJ2-7, with TRBD2 identical over 10 bases. The CDR3 spans 14 residues. Germline-derived CDR1 and CDR2 are SGHDN and FVKESK. J was trimmed by 6 bases and V by 5 bases; bases with no gene match: 7. The CDR3 nucleotides read TGTGCCAGCAGCATCGGTAGCGGGGGGACCGAGCAGTACTTC. Translating gives CASSIGSGGTEQYF.